The 5 T cell receptor beta chains below were found in one sample sequenced in a study of cytomegalovirus exposure and HLA in healthy donors (dated by TCRdb to 2017 to 2019). The library was made by the immunoSEQ multiplex PCR assay. This immuneACCESS table, as held by TCRdb, lists in-frame sequences with V and J called but not all clones. Of the missing ones, under half trace to an unresolved V gene in checked studies; the others have no known cause. Across this sample there are 250,000 to 400,000 clones, with over 75% seen only once. The ten most abundant clones make up around 1% of the sample. Specimen: PBMCs. The receptors here all came from a man younger than 40 in good health and CMV-seronegative.

This clone occurred once. The V gene is TRBV5-5, the J gene TRBJ2-2; a possible D gene is TRBD2 (5 bases). The V gene lost 4 bases and the J gene lost 5 bases, with 12 bases spanning the gap. Germline assignment: CDR1 SGHKS and CDR2 YYEKEE (reference sequence). The CDR3 has 14 residues. CDR3 protein: CASSTARDTGELFF. DNA for the CDR3: TGTGCCAGCAGCACCGCCCGGGATACCGGGGAGCTGTTTTTT.

The genes are TRBV14 and TRBJ1-2; no clear D. Germline V gene lookup returns CDR1 SGHDN and CDR2 FVKESK. Trimming took 5 bases from V and 3 from J, leaving 16 bases between them. This CDR3 contains 15 residues. CDR3 DNA: TGTGCCAGCAGCAAGGAGGACGGACCCTACTATGGCTACACCTTC. It translates to CASSKEDGPYYGYTF.

The chain recombines TRBV27 with TRBJ2-5; possible D gene TRBD2, 5 bases. V was clipped by 8 bases and J by 5 bases, with 15 bases between them. The germline gives CDR1 MNHEY, CDR2 SMNVEV (reference sequence). The CDR3 loop spans 13 amino acids. CDR3 DNA sequence: TGTGCCAGCCGCCGACTCTCGGGGGAGACCCAGTACTTC. This sequence encodes CASRRLSGETQYF.

J is TRBJ2-7 and V is TRBV18, with TRBD1 identical over 12 bases. The V segment lost 6 bases and the J segment 7 bases; nucleotides outside the gene matches: 16. The CDR3 is 17 residues long. Germline assignment: CDR1 KGHSH and CDR2 LQKENI. CDR3 sequence (DNA): TGTGCCAGCTCGACGGGACAGGGGGCTAGCGGGGGAAGTGAGCAGTACTTC. Residues: CASSTGQGASGGSEQYF.

The chain recombines TRBV4-1 with TRBJ1-2, with 7 bases lining up with TRBD1. The V segment lost 4 bases and the J segment 4 bases; nucleotides outside the gene matches: 9. The CDR3 covers 15 residues. The germline V gene encodes CDR1 MGHRA and CDR2 YSYEKL. The CDR3 here is CASSPPTGTGYGYTF. The CDR3 coding sequence is TGCGCCAGCAGCCCTCCGACAGGGACGGGCTATGGCTACACCTTC.